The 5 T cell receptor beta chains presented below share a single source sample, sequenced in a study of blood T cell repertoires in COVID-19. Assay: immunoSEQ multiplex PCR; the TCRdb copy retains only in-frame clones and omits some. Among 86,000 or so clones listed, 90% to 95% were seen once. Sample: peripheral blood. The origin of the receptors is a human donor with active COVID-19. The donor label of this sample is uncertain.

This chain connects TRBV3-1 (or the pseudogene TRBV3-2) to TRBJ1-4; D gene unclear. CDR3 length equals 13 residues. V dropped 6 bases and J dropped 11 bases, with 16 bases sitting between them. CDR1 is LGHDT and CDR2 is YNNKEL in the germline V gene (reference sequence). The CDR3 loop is CASSLLDREKLFF. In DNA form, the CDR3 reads TGTGCCAGCAGTCTGCTGGATAGGGAGAAACTGTTTTTT.

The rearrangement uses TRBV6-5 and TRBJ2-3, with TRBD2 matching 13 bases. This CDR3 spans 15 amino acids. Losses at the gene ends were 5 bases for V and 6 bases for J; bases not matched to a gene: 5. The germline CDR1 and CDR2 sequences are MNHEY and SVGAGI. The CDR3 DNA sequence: TGTGCCAGCAGTAGGACTAGCGGGGGCCGGGATACGCAGTATTTT. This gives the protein CASSRTSGGRDTQYF.

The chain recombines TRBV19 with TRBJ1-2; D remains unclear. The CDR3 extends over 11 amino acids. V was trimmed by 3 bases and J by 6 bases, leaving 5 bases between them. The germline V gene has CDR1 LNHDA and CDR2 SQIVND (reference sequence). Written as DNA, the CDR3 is TGTGCCAGTAGTATTCTCCATGGCTACACCTTC. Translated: CASSILHGYTF.

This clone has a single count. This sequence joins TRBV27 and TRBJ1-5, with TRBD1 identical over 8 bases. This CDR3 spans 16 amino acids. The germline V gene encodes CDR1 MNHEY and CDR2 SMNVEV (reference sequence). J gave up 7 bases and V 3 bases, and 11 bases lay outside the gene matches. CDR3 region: CASSFLDRVASQPQHF. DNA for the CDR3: TGTGCCAGCAGTTTCCTGGACAGGGTCGCTAGCCAGCCCCAGCATTTT.

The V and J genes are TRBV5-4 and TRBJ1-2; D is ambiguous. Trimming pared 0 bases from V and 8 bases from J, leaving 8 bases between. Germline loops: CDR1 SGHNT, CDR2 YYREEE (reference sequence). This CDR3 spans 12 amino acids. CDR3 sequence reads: CASSLAIEGYTF. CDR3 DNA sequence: TGTGCCAGCAGCTTGGCTATCGAAGGCTACACCTTC. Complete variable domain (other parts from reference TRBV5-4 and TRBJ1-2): ETGVTQSPTHLIKTRGQQVTLRCSSQSGHNTVSWYQQALGQGPQFIFQYYREEENGRGNFPPRFSGLQFPNYSSELNVNALELDDSALYLCASSLAIEGYTFGSGTRLTVV.